The text below deals with one T cell receptor (beta chain). Its antigen remains unidentified. Base qualities are not recorded, but no much larger clone differs from it by a single base. These data are taken from a study of cytomegalovirus exposure and HLA in healthy donors (dated by TCRdb to 2016 to 2017). For the study in its entirety: According to an earlier analysis of several hundred of the donors, about 179 million T cells yielded roughly 100 million unique TCR beta sequences and about 300 Gb of sequence data. Among about 410 genotyped donors of the cohort, an average of around 240,000 unique TCR beta nucleotide sequences was sequenced per donor, of which 15% to 20% were non-productive. Of the approximately 400 genotyped donors, around 81% fell in the genetic ancestry cluster associated with self-reported Caucasian donors. All discovery cohort repertoires had been generated on a single sequencing platform. The study was designed to test whether signatures of past pathogen exposure could be identified by cataloging public T cell receptors. High-throughput TCR immunosequencing, statistical association of individual TCRs with disease status, and machine learning were combined to predict cytomegalovirus infection status. Roughly 5 DR-DQ haplotypes were treated as single units for association and clustering because of strong linkage in the cohort. In an earlier analysis of more than 550 of the donors, high-throughput TCR beta sequencing was used to judge whether each TCR beta V gene segment behaved as functional or pseudogenic. The study used immunosequencing to profile the T cell repertoires of 666 subjects and linked those repertoires to cytomegalovirus serostatus. An early release covering around 630 HLA-typed donors comprised about 300 gigabases of sequencing data and approximately 85 million unique TCR sequences. The number of typed donors differed by locus: 629-630 for A, B, C, DRB1 and DQB1; 522 for DQA1; around 580 for DPA1; and 400 to 480 for DPB1. To study patterns of TCR occurrence, a later analysis re-analyzed previously published TCR beta repertoires from more than 550 donors and added high-resolution HLA genotyping. Along with the approximately 650-subject first cohort, a separate validation cohort of more than 90 different subjects was used. Rather than drawing on any new phenotypic data, the later analysis identified candidate immune exposures from TCR beta sequences and the way those sequences occurred across donors. Donor age, sex, ethnicity and CMV serostatus were compiled together with the repertoire data. Genome-wide SNP genotypes for about 65% of the roughly 700 donors were used in a later genetic analysis, which treated that subset as a discovery cohort. Both class I and class II loci were covered by HLA typing, at four-digit resolution. Overall study results and their limits: A further reported finding was that TCR beta sequences accurately predicted the HLA-A and HLA-B alleles for most subjects in the first cohort. In a later genetic analysis, fewer N-insertions in productive TCRs were reported among donors in an Asian-associated ancestry cluster than the roughly 700-donor mean. In both the original and validation cohorts, the classifier was reported to diagnose cytomegalovirus status with high specificity and sensitivity. A later analysis reported that several top co-occurrence clusters appeared linked to parvovirus B19, influenza, CMV and Epstein-Barr virus. Strong co-occurrence of HLA alleles, especially DR and DQ, made assigning TCR associations to individual alleles difficult. Specific HLA alleles were associated with 16,951 TCR beta sequences at a false discovery rate of 0.05 in a later analysis. In this cohort, only TCR beta chains were sequenced, and detectable features were limited by the absence of alpha or paired-chain data. Sequencing depth was assumed to be roughly uniform across donors in the presence/absence analyses, though that assumption may not hold. In an earlier analysis of several hundred of the donors, most TCR beta V segments were observed in productive rearrangements about 90% or about 30% of the time, broadly matching IMGT annotations. Correlated functional status among segregating V segments might be attributable to linkage disequilibrium, but an unknown experimental factor could not be ruled out. Most TCR sequences were observed very rarely across donors, whereas some public TCRs were present in many individuals. Three of the identified cytomegalovirus-associated TCR beta chains were confirmed in vitro to be specific for cytomegalovirus antigens. A later genetic analysis associated a missense DCLRE1C variant with V-gene and J-gene trimming of TCR beta chains, and an independent cohort replicated the association. The authors suggested that the approach could potentially be extended to other disease states and immunological phenotypes. In a later analysis, TCR association rates were found to vary across HLA loci, with the most associated TCRs seen for DRB1 alleles and the fewest for HLA-C alleles. For the cohort, immune exposure information was limited to CMV serostatus. HLA typing was unavailable for some donors at each locus, so association tests used only the typed subset. Approximately 18 rarely observed V segments, including chromosome 9 orphons, were excluded from the earlier analysis of 550 to 700 of the donors because counts were too low. In a later analysis, HLA-associated TCR beta chains were found to be more clonally expanded and to have lower generation probabilities than equally common non-associated chains. In the study, approximately 160 TCR beta chains were listed as associated with cytomegalovirus. The sequencing pipeline was judged likely to have produced a cluster of highly shared sequence variants as a technical artifact. Some IMGT-functional V segments, including TRBV6-2 and TRBV6-3, could not be distinguished by the 87-base-pair reads and were therefore excluded. Most CMV-associated TCR beta chains appeared to be HLA-restricted in a later analysis, and the HLA associations seemed to be driven largely by CMV exposure.

To prepare the library, the immunoSEQ multiplex PCR assay was applied. For the multiplex PCR, a mixture combining 60 forward primers for TCR Vbeta segments and 13 reverse primers for TCR Jbeta segments was used. The CDR3 region of rearranged TCR beta genes was amplified from genomic DNA by a multiplex PCR assay. Amplified TCR beta libraries were sequenced as 87-base-pair reads on the Illumina HiSeq System. On the study's bioinformatics: A later analysis tallied some 79 million unique TCR beta chains across the 650 to 750 repertoires, and around 9.9 million of those chains were shared by two or more donors. Raw reads were error-corrected and collapsed into unique sequences by a nearest-neighbor algorithm in which closely related sequences were merged to remove PCR and sequencing errors. V, D and J gene segments were assigned by aligning CDR3 sequences to IMGT reference sequences. For a sequence to be retained, a match of at least six nucleotides to both a V gene segment and a J gene segment was required. Rearrangements were classified as productive when the CDR3 lacked stop codons and remained in frame with V and J, and all other rearrangements were classified as non-productive. Following IMGT convention, CDR3 was defined as the stretch from the second conserved V-encoded cysteine up to the conserved J-encoded phenylalanine. In an earlier analysis of approximately 590 of the donors, sequences lacking an unambiguous match to a single V gene segment were excluded. An earlier analysis of 587 of the donors called V segments functional above 56.7% productive rearrangements and segregating when the between-donor standard deviation exceeded 5%. A statistical classification framework was built for diagnosing cytomegalovirus status from the catalog of TCR beta chain sequences. In a later analysis, V and J genes were assigned by comparing TCR nucleotide sequences against IMGT/GENE-DB human TR gene sequences. A later analysis assigned CDR3 sequences and most-parsimonious VDJ recombination scenarios with the TCRdist pipeline. In a later analysis, each TCR beta chain was defined by its CDR3 amino acid sequence together with its V-gene family, and reads lacking a unique V-gene family were excluded. A later analysis removed several hundred highly shared, low-generation-probability nucleotide sequences to deal with suspected cross-contamination and a sequencing artifact. In a later analysis, a clonal expansion index was calculated for each public chain from normalized within-repertoire ranks of inferred template counts. In a later analysis, generation probabilities were computed using a VDJ recombination model fitted to out-of-frame rearrangements, and the results were checked against IGoR. In a later analysis, TCR-TCR, TCR-HLA and TCR-CMV co-occurrence was scored with hypergeometric tests, and a repertoire-size bias correction was applied to TCR pairs. A later analysis estimated false discovery rates by permuting HLA or CMV assignments 20 times. In a later analysis, co-occurring TCRs were grouped with DBSCAN, and TCRdist sequence similarity was added when clustering was performed within HLA-allele-positive subsets. Repertoires with fewer than 30,000 or more than 120,000 public chains were left out of co-occurrence clustering, as were four to six repertoires with anomalous nucleotide sharing. The immuneACCESS repertoire file appears here via TCRdb, limited to in-frame rearrangements. These files lack a portion of the clones; in checked studies, under half of the deficit traces to unresolved V genes, and the cause of the others is not known. V and J calls and clone size come straight from that table; D and trimming were deduced from the DNA. This sample gives about 270,000 clones in total; 86% of them show up just once. Together, the top ten hold less than 4.5% of the sample.

CDR1 and CDR2 are drawn from the germline V gene: MDHEN, SYDVKM. V is shortened by 7 bases, J by 1 base, and the region joining them spans 13 bases. There are 14 amino acids in the CDR3, from cysteine to phenylalanine inclusive. Only the CDR3 portion is preserved as DNA: 42 bases, with reading frame beginning at the first base. The cohort was made up of 666 healthy bone marrow donors. Cohort members were all nominally healthy when sampled, although unrecorded immune exposures were likely present. The donor was CMV seropositive and was included in the group of about 290 seropositive cohort members. Every donor gave a peripheral blood sample, and the peripheral blood mononuclear cells from that sample were used for TCR beta sequencing. The Qiagen DNeasy Blood Extraction Kit was used to extract genomic DNA from the blood cell samples.

The chain joins TRBV28 to TRBJ1-1; the D segment could be TRBD1, given 6 matching bases. The clonotype originates from a man between 35 and 55 years old in good health and CMV-seropositive. Sequenced material: PBMCs. The CDR3 in this case is CASTFLQGNTEAFF. The nucleotide sequence reads as follows: TGTGCCAGCACCTTCTTACAGGGGAACACTGAAGCTTTCTTT.